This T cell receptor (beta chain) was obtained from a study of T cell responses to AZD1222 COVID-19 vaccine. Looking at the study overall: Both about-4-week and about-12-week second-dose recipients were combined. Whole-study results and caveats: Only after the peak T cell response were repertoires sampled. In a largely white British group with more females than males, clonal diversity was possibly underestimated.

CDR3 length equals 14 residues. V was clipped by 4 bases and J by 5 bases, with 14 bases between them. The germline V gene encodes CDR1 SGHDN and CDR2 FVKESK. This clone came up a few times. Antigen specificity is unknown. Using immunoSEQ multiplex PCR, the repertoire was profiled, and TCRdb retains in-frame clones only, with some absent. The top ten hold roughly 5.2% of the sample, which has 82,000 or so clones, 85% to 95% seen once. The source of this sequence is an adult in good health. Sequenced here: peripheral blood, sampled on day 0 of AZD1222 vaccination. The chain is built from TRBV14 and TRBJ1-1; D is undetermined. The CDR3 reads CASSPQRGYTEAFF. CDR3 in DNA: TGTGCCAGCAGCCCCCAACGGGGATATACTGAAGCTTTCTTT.